These 22 T cell receptor beta chains were all obtained from the same sample, sequenced in a study of T cell clonality in common variable immunodeficiency. Measured with immunoSEQ multiplex PCR; TCRdb has only the in-frame clones, and not every one. Singletons are absent from the sample, which has approximately 30,000 clones. The specimen sequenced was peripheral blood mononuclear cells. The receptors were sampled from a person between 18 and 75 years old in good health.

This clone was seen repeatedly, ten times or more. The read gets to within 3 residues of the CDR3 end, and the germline J gene fills in the rest. The chain combines TRBV19 with TRBJ2-1, with no clear D. The CDR3 contains 13 residues. With 1 base removed from V and 4 bases from J, the gap between germline ends came to 5 bases. The V gene's germline CDR1 is LNHDA and CDR2 SQIVND (reference sequence). Partial CDR3 DNA: TGTGCCAGTAGTATAGGTCTTTACAATGAG. Translation gives CASSIGLYNE. In full, the CDR3 is CASSIGLYNEQFF.

This clone came up many times. The read ends 3 residues early relative to the CDR3; the germline J gene fills the gap. The chain links TRBV30 to TRBJ1-5; D possibly corresponds to TRBD1 (6 bases). CDR1 and CDR2 from the germline V gene are GTSNPN and SVGIG (reference sequence). The ends were cut back, 1 base at V and 4 bases at J, with 14 bases in the middle. This CDR3 contains 15 residues. The CDR3 sequence is CAWSEHRDVNQPQHF. The sequenced part of the CDR3 DNA is TGTGCCTGGAGTGAGCACAGGGATGTTAATCAGCCC.

This clone came up many times. The read ends 3 residues shy of where the CDR3 ends; the end is completed using the germline J gene. J is TRBJ2-2 and V is TRBV20-1, with 11 positions matching TRBD1. Germline V gene sequence: CDR1 DFQATT, CDR2 SNEGSKA (reference sequence). This CDR3 contains 13 residues. Trimming removed 7 bases from V and 7 bases from J; junction bases left unmatched: 5. The part of the CDR3 DNA that was read is TGCAGTGTCGGACAGGGGGCCGGCGGGGAG. This codes for CSVGQGAGGE. The entire CDR3 protein is CSVGQGAGGELFF.

This clone showed up many times. The CDR3 end is not reached by the read, which stops 3 residues before it; the germline J gene fills it in. The rearrangement joins TRBV5-4 to TRBJ1-2, with D hard to call. V lost 3 bases and J 6 bases, leaving 15 bases between the germline ends. Germline V gene lookup returns CDR1 SGHNT and CDR2 YYREEE (reference sequence). The CDR3 spans 14 residues. CDR3 residues: CASSSPLARDGYTF. CDR3 DNA (partial): TGTGCCAGCAGCTCTCCCTTAGCGCGAGATGGC.

This clone occurred many times. The part of the CDR3 DNA that was read is TGTGCCAGTAGTATCGGACAGTCTATCCACTCTGAA. Protein sequence: CASSIGQSIHSE. From start to end, the CDR3 is CASSIGQSIHSEAFF. V and J are TRBV19 and TRBJ1-1, with D tentatively TRBD1 (6 bases). The CDR3 end is not reached by the read, which stops 3 residues before it; the germline J gene fills it in. V dropped 3 bases and J dropped 6 bases, with 17 bases sitting between them. The CDR3 spans 15 residues. CDR1 and CDR2 from the germline V gene are LNHDA and SQIVND (reference sequence).

This clone was counted at least ten times. The CDR3 end is not reached by the read, which stops 3 residues before it; the germline J gene fills it in. The J gene is TRBJ2-2, the V gene TRBV7-8, with 8 bases lining up with TRBD1. After removal of 5 bases from V and 0 bases from J, the junction contained 5 bases not matched to a gene. Per the germline V gene, CDR1 is SGHVS and CDR2 is FQNEAQ. This CDR3 region has 16 residues. The CDR3 is CASSLKGQANTGELFF. Incomplete CDR3 DNA: TGTGCCAGCAGCCTGAAGGGACAGGCGAACACCGGGGAG.

A note on this clone: The CDR3 is cut off 3 residues early in the read; its end comes from the germline J gene. The rearrangement joins TRBV30 to TRBJ1-1, with D perhaps matching TRBD1 (6 bases). This CDR3 has 14 amino acids. Trimming took 4 bases from V and 6 from J, leaving 18 bases between them. Germline values: CDR1 GTSNPN, CDR2 SVGIG (reference sequence). The sequenced CDR3 bases are TGTGCCTGGAATTCCAGGGGCGTTTGGGCTGAA. It encodes CAWNSRGVWAE. The CDR3 reads in full as CAWNSRGVWAEAFF.

This clone was seen at least ten times. The read terminates 3 residues ahead of where the CDR3 ends, so the germline J gene completes it. The chain is built from TRBV20-1 and TRBJ2-3; no clear D. The CDR3 consists of 12 residues. Germline CDR1 and CDR2: DFQATT and SNEGSKA (reference sequence). Trimming removed 1 base at V and 6 bases at J, with 8 bases between. The covered CDR3 bases are TGCAGTGCTAGAGCCTTGGGCGATACG. This encodes CSARALGDT. The complete CDR3 protein is CSARALGDTQYF.

The table lists this clone with many counts. The read ends 3 residues before the CDR3 terminus; that terminus is restored from the germline J gene. The chain joins TRBV30 to TRBJ2-3; 7 bases agree with TRBD2. With V trimmed by 2 bases and J by 6 bases, 8 bases remained unmatched. This CDR3 contains 14 residues. Per the germline V gene, CDR1 is GTSNPN and CDR2 is SVGIG (reference sequence). The sequenced CDR3 bases are TGTGCCTGGAGTTCTGCGGGAGCGAGGGATACG. Its translation is CAWSSAGARDT. The CDR3 as a whole reads CAWSSAGARDTQYF.

This clone was picked up many times. Read sequence stops 3 residues before the CDR3 end, and the germline J gene provides the missing end. The gene calls are TRBV5-1 and TRBJ2-5; weak D call: TRBD1 (5 bases). The CDR3 extends over 14 amino acids. V lost 2 bases and J 5 bases, leaving 13 bases between the germline ends. Per germline, CDR1 SGHRS and CDR2 YFSETQ. This CDR3 is CASSFLTVGETQYF. The sequenced part of the CDR3 DNA is TGCGCCAGCAGCTTTCTGACAGTGGGCGAGACC.

This clone was recorded many times. The sequenced fragment ends 3 residues before the CDR3 boundary, so the rest is inferred from the germline J gene. The genes are TRBV19 and TRBJ1-1, with a possible D match to TRBD1 (6 bases). Trimming pared 5 bases from V and 5 bases from J, leaving 12 bases between. The CDR3 runs 13 residues. CDR1 and CDR2 (germline): LNHDA, SQIVND (reference sequence). The CDR3 reads CASSVQGRTEAFF. CDR3 DNA (partial): TGTGCCAGTAGTGTTCAGGGGAGAACTGAA.

This clone was seen at least ten times. The CDR3 end lies 3 residues beyond the end of the read and is filled in from the germline J gene. V and J are TRBV2 and TRBJ1-2; D is possibly TRBD1 (6 bases). This CDR3 region has 15 residues. Germline CDR1 reads SNHLY; CDR2 reads FYNNEI. V was clipped by 6 bases and J by 1 base, with 15 bases between them. The part of the CDR3 DNA that was read is TGTGCCAGCAGCCCTTTCGGACAGAGTAACTATGGC. Translation gives CASSPFGQSNYG. The complete CDR3 reads CASSPFGQSNYGYTF.

This clone has ten or more counts. The DNA ends 3 residues before the CDR3 does, and the rest of the CDR3 is filled in from the germline J gene. V gene TRBV5-1 combines with J gene TRBJ1-5, with D possibly being TRBD1 (5 bases). CDR1 SGHRS and CDR2 YFSETQ come from the germline V gene. Trimming cost V 0 bases and J 4 bases, with 8 bases left between them. The CDR3 totals 14 residues. The covered CDR3 bases are TGCGCCAGCAGCTTGGTGGGGGGAAATCAGCCC. It codes for CASSLVGGNQP. The CDR3 reads in full as CASSLVGGNQPQHF.

This clone was found a few times. Read sequence stops 3 residues before the CDR3 end, and the germline J gene provides the missing end. The V gene is TRBV2, the J gene TRBJ1-5; 11 bases fit TRBD1. Germline V gene sequence: CDR1 SNHLY, CDR2 FYNNEI. The CDR3 runs to 15 residues. With V trimmed by 6 bases and J by 6 bases, 7 bases remained unmatched. The sequenced part of the CDR3 DNA is TGTGCCAGCAGCGCGGGGACAGGGGGGAGTCAGCCC. Amino acids: CASSAGTGGSQP. In full, the CDR3 is CASSAGTGGSQPQHF.

This clone was found many times. The read falls 3 residues short of the CDR3 end, and the missing part is taken from the germline J gene. This chain connects TRBV5-1 to TRBJ2-6; TRBD1 aligns across 7 bases. V gave up 0 bases and J gave up 3 bases; unmatched junction bases: 6. The CDR3 has 17 amino acids. The V gene's germline CDR1 is SGHRS and CDR2 YFSETQ. The CDR3 reads CASSLEHRGSGANVLTF. CDR3 DNA, as far as it was read: TGCGCCAGCAGCTTGGAGCACAGGGGAAGTGGGGCCAACGTC.

There are a few counts of this clone. From the germline J gene comes the end of the CDR3, since the read stops 3 residues before it. This rearrangement joins TRBV18 to TRBJ2-3; D is ambiguous. The CDR3 consists of 13 residues. Germline V CDR1 and CDR2: KGHSH, LQKENI. The part of the CDR3 DNA that was read is TGTGCCAGCTCACCACTCCCGGTAGAGACG. The encoded protein is CASSPLPVET. The entire CDR3 is CASSPLPVETQYF.

This clone has ten or more counts. The CDR3 end falls 3 residues outside the read, so it is completed with the germline J gene. The chain recombines TRBV28 with TRBJ1-4; D unclear. The V end was cut by 5 bases, the J end by 0 bases, with 10 bases between. The CDR3 is made up of 15 amino acids. Germline V lookup: CDR1 MDHEN, CDR2 SYDVKM. CDR3 loop: CASSNMGATNEKLFF. The sequenced CDR3 bases are TGTGCCAGCAGTAATATGGGCGCAACTAATGAAAAA.

This clone was detected ten times or more. This CDR3 is CASSQDVWQGPSNYGYTF. The DNA read from the CDR3 is TGTGCCAGCAGCCAAGATGTCTGGCAGGGCCCCAGTAACTATGGC. This chain joins TRBV3-1 (or the pseudogene TRBV3-2) and TRBJ1-2; possibly TRBD1 for D (5 bases). The read halts 3 residues ahead of the CDR3 end, with the missing end drawn from the germline J gene. Deletions cut 0 bases from V and 1 base from J, with 18 bases between. There are 18 residues in the CDR3. The germline CDR1 and CDR2 sequences are LGHDT and YNNKEL (reference sequence).

A word on this clone: The read gets to within 3 residues of the CDR3 end, and the germline J gene fills in the rest. This chain uses TRBV13 with TRBJ2-7; 9 positions agree with TRBD2. The V gene's germline CDR1 is PRHDT and CDR2 FYEKMQ (reference sequence). This CDR3 is 14 amino acids long. The V segment lost 4 bases and the J segment 2 bases; nucleotides outside the gene matches: 3. CDR3 bases read: TGTGCCAGCAGCTCCTCTAGCGGGACCTACGAG. Protein product: CASSSSSGTYE. In full, the CDR3 reads CASSSSSGTYEQYF. Filled out from reference TRBV13 and TRBJ2-7, the complete variable domain reads AAGVIQSPRHLIKEKRETATLKCYPIPRHDTVYWYQQGPGQDPQFLISFYEKMQSDKGSIPDRFSAQQFSDYHSELNMSSLELGDSALYFCASSSSSGTYEQYFGPGTRLTVT.

This clone is medium-sized (0.01 to 0.1%) within its sample. The CDR3 end falls 3 residues outside the read, so it is completed with the germline J gene. The V gene is TRBV20-1, the J gene TRBJ2-7; 11 positions match TRBD2. J gave up 3 bases and V 6 bases, and 10 bases lay outside the gene matches. Per the germline V gene, CDR1 is DFQATT and CDR2 is SNEGSKA (reference sequence). This CDR3 region has 15 residues. The sequenced CDR3 bases are TGCAGTGCCCCTCCCTTACTAGCGGGAGACTACGAG. Translation gives CSAPPLLAGDYE. The CDR3 reads in full as CSAPPLLAGDYEQYF.

This clone showed up just a few times. Relative to the germline gene, one junction end is altered; a read error may explain this. The CDR3 end falls 3 residues outside the read, so it is completed with the germline J gene. Within the sample, other DNA sequences also encode this same CDR3. This chain connects TRBV7-3 to TRBJ1-3, with D tentatively TRBD1 (5 bases). The CDR3 sequence is 16 residues long. CDR1 and CDR2 from the germline V gene are SGHTA and FQGTGA. CDR3 DNA (partial): TGTGCCAGCAGCTTATACCCAGGGAGCTCTGGAAACACT. This codes for CASSLYPGSSGNT. The complete CDR3 reads CASSLYPGSSGNTIYF.

This clone came up many times. The read halts 3 residues ahead of the CDR3 end, with the missing end drawn from the germline J gene. Other DNA sequences of this sample code for an identical CDR3. The V and J genes are TRBV29-1 and TRBJ2-5; 8 bases are shared with TRBD1. The germline V gene has CDR1 SQVTM and CDR2 ANQGSEA. V dropped 3 bases and J dropped 4; count of bases not matched to a gene: 1. The CDR3 loop spans 12 amino acids. CDR3 DNA (partial): TGCAGCGTTGACAGGGGGCGAGAGACC. This codes for CSVDRGRET. The entire CDR3 reads CSVDRGRETQYF.